What follows are 26 T cell receptor beta chains derived from one specimen sequenced in a study of T cells after somatic rescue of genetic block. Repertoires were generated with immunoSEQ multiplex PCR, while TCRdb's copy carries only in-frame clones and drops some. The repertoire holds roughly 120,000 clones, with 80% to 95% as singletons. Sequencing was done on a sample of peripheral blood mononuclear cells (PBMCs). All receptors derive from a woman under 30.

The gene calls are TRBV30 and TRBJ1-1, with D possibly being TRBD1 (5 bases). The V end was cut by 0 bases, the J end by 6 bases, with 8 bases between. The CDR3 sequence is 12 residues long. Germline CDR1 is GTSNPN and CDR2 is SVGIG (reference sequence). CDR3 in DNA: TGTGCCTGGAGTGTGCCAGGGCCTGAAGCTTTCTTT. Protein: CAWSVPGPEAFF.

V and J are TRBV9 and TRBJ2-7; 10 positions match TRBD2. This CDR3 contains 16 residues. The V and J ends lost 0 bases and 4 bases, in that order; junction bases with no gene match: 7. The germline CDR1 and CDR2 sequences are SGDLS and YYNGEE. CDR3: CASSVGPSGGQYEQYF. The CDR3 bases are TGTGCCAGCAGCGTAGGACCTAGCGGGGGACAATACGAGCAGTACTTC.

The chain has TRBV5-4 and TRBJ2-4; no clear D. With 2 bases removed from V and 5 bases from J, the gap between germline ends came to 11 bases. Per germline, CDR1 SGHNT and CDR2 YYREEE (reference sequence). CDR3 length: 14 amino acids. The CDR3 sequence is CASSFSGSQNIQYF. DNA for the CDR3: TGTGCCAGCAGCTTCTCCGGAAGTCAAAACATTCAGTACTTC.

The chain couples TRBV30 to TRBJ1-3, with D unclear. Per germline, CDR1 GTSNPN and CDR2 SVGIG (reference sequence). Trimming removed 1 base from V and 7 bases from J, with 11 bases in between. CDR3 length: 13 amino acids. CDR3 coding DNA: TGTGCCTGGAGTGGGCAGCAGACCAACACCATATATTTT. It yields the protein CAWSGQQTNTIYF.

The gene calls are TRBV25-1 and TRBJ1-1; unclear D gene. The V and J ends lost 5 bases and 1 base respectively, with 20 bases between them. CDR1 MGHDK and CDR2 SYGVNS come from the germline V gene. This CDR3 comprises 17 residues. The CDR3 nucleotides are TGTGCCAGCAGTCCCCGATTGGGGATAAGTACGAACACTGAAGCTTTCTTT. It is translated as CASSPRLGISTNTEAFF.

This chain joins TRBV4-1 and TRBJ1-1; D unclear. The CDR3 covers 15 residues. V lost 1 base and J lost 1, with 10 bases in between. CDR1 and CDR2 from the germline V gene are MGHRA and YSYEKL. The CDR3 spells CASSQAPEKNTEAFF. In nucleotides, the CDR3 is TGCGCCAGCAGCCAAGCTCCAGAGAAGAACACTGAAGCTTTCTTT.

This chain links TRBV7-9 with TRBJ2-5; D gene ambiguous. The germline gives CDR1 SEHNR, CDR2 FQNEAQ (reference sequence). The V and J ends lost 2 bases and 1 base respectively, with 14 bases between them. The CDR3 spans 16 residues. This CDR3 reads CASSLPDDWGQETQYF. The CDR3, as DNA: TGTGCCAGCAGCTTACCCGACGACTGGGGCCAAGAGACCCAGTACTTC.

The chain links TRBV9 to TRBJ2-3; 10 bases are a match to TRBD2. This CDR3 region has 15 residues. In germline, CDR1 is SGDLS, CDR2 YYNGEE. Trimming cost V 3 bases and J 10 bases; bases outside gene matches: 11. CDR3 DNA sequence: TGTGCCAGCAGCGGATCCGGGACTAGCGTCGGGGCGCAGTATTTT. Amino acids: CASSGSGTSVGAQYF. Looking up the rest from reference TRBV9 and TRBJ2-3 gives the full variable domain: DSGVTQTPKHLITATGQRVTLRCSPRSGDLSVYWYQQSLDQGLQFLIQYYNGEERAKGNILERFSAQQFPDLHSELNLSSLELGDSALYFCASSGSGTSVGAQYFGPGTRLTVL.

The chain carries TRBV5-1 and TRBJ2-2; 7 nucleotides line up with TRBD1. CDR3 length: 15 amino acids. V was clipped by 4 bases and J by 0 bases; unmatched bases: 3. Germline loops: CDR1 SGHRS, CDR2 YFSETQ. The CDR3, as DNA: TGCGCCAGCAGCCCCGGGACAGCGAACACCGGGGAGCTGTTTTTT. Its translation is CASSPGTANTGELFF.

This sequence joins TRBV4-2 and TRBJ1-5, with a tentative D call TRBD1 (5 bases). In germline, CDR1 is LGHNA, CDR2 YNFKEQ. The CDR3 contains 15 residues. V lost 7 bases, J lost 2 bases, and 15 bases lay in between. The CDR3 sequence is CASTPTLGRNQPQHF. CDR3 nucleotide sequence: TGTGCCAGCACCCCCACCTTGGGGCGCAATCAGCCCCAGCATTTT.

The J gene is TRBJ1-1, the V gene TRBV4-1; a possible D gene is TRBD1 (6 bases). Looked up from germline, CDR1 is MGHRA and CDR2 is YSYEKL. Trimming left V 3 bases short and J 4 bases short, with 15 bases between. The CDR3 runs 15 residues. The CDR3, as DNA: TGCGCCAGCAGCCACTGGGGGCAGGGGAGCACTGAAGCTTTCTTT. Its translation is CASSHWGQGSTEAFF.

V gene TRBV15 combines with J gene TRBJ2-4, with D possibly TRBD2 on 6 matching bases. Germline assignment: CDR1 LNHNV and CDR2 YYDKDF (reference sequence). This CDR3 has 14 amino acids. Trimming removed 5 bases from V and 3 bases from J, with 11 bases in between. The CDR3 reads CATSVRLGKNIQYF. Here the CDR3 DNA reads TGTGCCACCAGCGTAAGACTAGGCAAAAACATTCAGTACTTC. The variable domain in full, completed from reference TRBV15 and TRBJ2-4, reads DAMVIQNPRYQVTQFGKPVTLSCSQTLNHNVMYWYQQKSSQAPKLLFHYYDKDFNNEADTPDNFQSRRPNTSFCFLDIRSPGLGDTAMYLCATSVRLGKNIQYFGAGTRLSVL.

The chain is built from TRBV7-8 and TRBJ2-1; D gene unclear. Per the germline V gene, CDR1 is SGHVS and CDR2 is FQNEAQ. V shed 1 base and J shed 6 bases, with 10 bases lying between them. CDR3 length equals 14 residues. CDR3 in DNA: TGTGCCAGCAGCTTAGACGGTAGGTTCAATGAGCAGTTCTTC. It is translated as CASSLDGRFNEQFF.

V gene TRBV11-1 combines with J gene TRBJ2-3, with 8 bases that match TRBD2. CDR3 size: 15 residues. V shed 5 bases, J shed 5 bases, and the junction held 9 bases outside the gene matches. The germline gives CDR1 SGHAT, CDR2 FQDESV (reference sequence). The CDR3 sequence: CASSPRGGLGDTQYF. CDR3 DNA: TGTGCCAGCAGCCCCCGGGGGGGGCTAGGAGATACGCAGTATTTT.

CDR3 coding DNA: TGTGCCAGCAGCGGCGTAGGGGGGGCGAGATCCTACGAGCAGTACTTC. It encodes CASSGVGGARSYEQYF. V usage is TRBV7-8 and J usage is TRBJ2-7, with a weak D call TRBD2 (7 bases). The V gene's germline CDR1 is SGHVS and CDR2 FQNEAQ. This CDR3 spans 16 amino acids. Trimming pared 5 bases from V and 1 base from J, leaving 18 bases between.

This clone was seen a single time. The gene calls are TRBV5-5 and TRBJ1-2, with D perhaps TRBD1 (5 bases). Germline V gene data show CDR1 as SGHKS and CDR2 as YYEKEE (reference sequence). V was pared by 4 bases and J by 5 bases, with 12 bases between. This CDR3 spans 13 amino acids. The CDR3 DNA follows: TGTGCCAGCAGCCCCGGGACCGCGTATGGCTACACCTTC. This gives the protein CASSPGTAYGYTF.

This chain's CDR3 is CASSSGPNLEAFF. CDR3 nucleotide sequence: TGTGCCAGCAGCTCCGGACCTAACCTTGAAGCTTTCTTT. J is TRBJ1-1 and V is TRBV7-3; D unresolved. V shed 4 bases and J shed 7 bases, with 13 bases lying between them. The germline gives CDR1 SGHTA, CDR2 FQGTGA. This CDR3 is built from 13 residues.

The chain couples TRBV5-1 to TRBJ2-7, with unresolved D. Trimming pared 4 bases from V and 2 bases from J, leaving 13 bases between. This CDR3 is 14 amino acids long. CDR1 is SGHRS, CDR2 YFSETQ, per germline. The CDR3 coding sequence is TGCGCCAGCAGCCCTTTAGCTGCCACCTACGAGCAGTACTTC. Translating it yields CASSPLAATYEQYF.

V gene TRBV9 combines with J gene TRBJ1-2, with D perhaps matching TRBD1 (6 bases). CDR3 length: 13 amino acids. The V and J ends lost 3 bases and 7 bases respectively, with 13 bases between them. The V gene's germline CDR1 is SGDLS and CDR2 YYNGEE. The DNA of the CDR3 is TGTGCCAGCAGCGACAGGGTTCAGGGTGGCTACACCTTC. Translating gives CASSDRVQGGYTF.

The rearrangement links TRBV4-1 to TRBJ2-7; either TRBD1 or TRBD2 may supply D (5 bases each). The CDR3 is 13 amino acids. Trimming removed 4 bases at V and 3 bases at J, with 10 bases between. CDR1 and CDR2 from the germline V gene are MGHRA and YSYEKL. The CDR3 DNA is TGCGCCAGCAGCCCCGGGACCTTCTACGAGCAGTACTTC. Translation: CASSPGTFYEQYF.

V is TRBV2 and J is TRBJ1-1; 10 bases agree with TRBD1. CDR1 is SNHLY, CDR2 FYNNEI, per germline. This CDR3 has 14 amino acids. J was trimmed by 5 bases and V by 5 bases; bases with no gene match: 5. CDR3 sequence: CASSRDRGLTEAFF. CDR3 nucleotide sequence: TGTGCCAGCAGTCGGGACAGGGGATTAACTGAAGCTTTCTTT. The full variable domain, its missing parts supplied by reference TRBV2 and TRBJ1-1, is EPEVTQTPSHQVTQMGQEVILRCVPISNHLYFYWYRQILGQKVEFLVSFYNNEISEKSEIFDDQFSVERPDGSNFTLKIRSTKLEDSAMYFCASSRDRGLTEAFFGQGTRLTVV.

The table lists this clone with a count of one. This chain connects TRBV6-1 to TRBJ1-5; 7 positions agree with TRBD1. The V gene end was trimmed by 8 bases and the J gene end by 3 bases; junction bases not matched to a gene: 4. Germline V lookup: CDR1 MNHNS, CDR2 SASEGT. The CDR3 runs to 13 residues. In DNA form, the CDR3 reads TGTGCCAGCGGGACAGCGGTCAATCAGCCCCAGCATTTT. This encodes CASGTAVNQPQHF.

V is TRBV7-3 and J is TRBJ1-1; 7 bases agree with TRBD1. V dropped 5 bases and J dropped 7; count of bases not matched to a gene: 7. This CDR3 has 13 residues. Germline values: CDR1 SGHTA, CDR2 FQGTGA. This CDR3 is CASSPGQIHEAFF. The CDR3 DNA sequence: TGTGCCAGCAGCCCGGGACAGATCCATGAAGCTTTCTTT.

The chain is built from TRBV18 and TRBJ1-1; TRBD1 matches 9 bases. The CDR3 totals 14 residues. Germline CDR1 and CDR2: KGHSH and LQKENI. V dropped 6 bases and J dropped 3; count of bases not matched to a gene: 5. CDR3 sequence: CASSPRQGDTEAFF. The CDR3 coding sequence is TGTGCCAGCTCCCCTCGACAGGGGGACACTGAAGCTTTCTTT.

The V and J genes are TRBV2 and TRBJ2-1, with 13 bases aligning to TRBD2. This CDR3 contains 18 residues. J gave up 3 bases and V 5 bases, and 10 bases lay outside the gene matches. Germline lookup yields CDR1 SNHLY and CDR2 FYNNEI. The CDR3 is CASSFPTSGGLYYNEQFF. CDR3 DNA: TGTGCCAGCAGTTTTCCGACTAGCGGGGGGCTGTACTACAATGAGCAGTTCTTC.

The chain uses TRBV7-8 and TRBJ1-2, with D possibly matching TRBD1 (5 bases). V gave up 5 bases and J gave up 8 bases, with 30 bases separating them. CDR3 size: 18 residues. Germline V lookup: CDR1 SGHVS, CDR2 FQNEAQ. CDR3 bases: TGTGCCAGCAGCCTTTTAACCCGGGACTCCTCAGGGTATTGGGGCTACACCTTC. Its translation: CASSLLTRDSSGYWGYTF.